A selection of T cell receptor beta chains follows, all from one sample in a study of cytomegalovirus exposure and HLA in healthy donors. Assay: immunoSEQ multiplex PCR; the TCRdb copy retains only in-frame clones and omits some. Of some 80,000 clones in the sample, around 62% were seen once. Sequencing input: PBMCs. The receptors here all came from a male donor in good health and CMV-seropositive. Both conserved end residues are part of each CDR3. The order of the fields is J gene, V gene, clone size, D gene, CDR3 DNA, CDR3 protein. A D gene is named only where the DNA matches it firmly. Clone sizes are given selectively: once, few, many, or a class where the clone is expanded.

J: TRBJ2-1
V: TRBV7-9
size: -
D: TRBD2
DNA: TGTGCCAGCAGCTCCCTTGTAGCGGGAGAGAGTGATGAGCAGTTCTTC
CDR3: CASSSLVAGESDEQFF

J: TRBJ1-2
V: TRBV6-1
size: -
D: TRBD1
DNA: TGTGCCAGCAGTGAGCCTCAGGGACAGTGGTATGGCTACACCTTC
CDR3: CASSEPQGQWYGYTF

J: TRBJ1-5
V: TRBV6-1
size: -
D: TRBD1
DNA: TGTGCCAGCAGGGGGGACAGCTTATCAGGGGCCCAGCATTTT
CDR3: CASRGDSLSGAQHF

J: TRBJ1-5
V: TRBV9
size: -
D: -
DNA: TGTGCCAGCAGCGCCCTATCTAGCAATCAGCCCCAGCATTTT
CDR3: CASSALSSNQPQHF

J: TRBJ2-4
V: TRBV5-6
size: -
D: TRBD2
DNA: TGTGCCAGCAGCTTGGACCCTAGCGGTAAAAACATTCAGTACTTC
CDR3: CASSLDPSGKNIQYF

J: TRBJ2-3
V: TRBV5-6
size: -
D: TRBD1
DNA: TGTGCCAGCAGCTGGACAGGGACAGATACGCAGTATTTT
CDR3: CASSWTGTDTQYF

J: TRBJ2-3
V: TRBV7-9
size: -
D: -
DNA: TGTGCCAACGCTCCACCGCCGGGGACGCAGTATTTT
CDR3: CANAPPPGTQYF

J: TRBJ1-6
V: TRBV9
size: -
D: TRBD1
DNA: TGTGCCGGCAGCGGATACGGGACAGGGAATTCACCCCTCCACTTT
CDR3: CAGSGYGTGNSPLHF

J: TRBJ1-1
V: TRBV5-1
size: -
D: -
DNA: TGCGCCAGCAGCTTGGAGGGTAGGGGAGGGGCTTTCTTT
CDR3: CASSLEGRGGAFF

J: TRBJ1-4
V: TRBV15
size: -
D: -
DNA: TGTGCCACCAGCAGAGATGGTCCGGCAACTAATGAAAAACTGTTTTTT
CDR3: CATSRDGPATNEKLFF

J: TRBJ2-3
V: TRBV6-6
size: -
D: -
DNA: TGTGCCAGCAGGAGCCCCACAGATACGCAGTATTTT
CDR3: CASRSPTDTQYF

J: TRBJ1-1
V: TRBV15
size: -
D: -
DNA: TGTGCCACCAGCAGACCTATGCACACTGAAGCTTTCTTT
CDR3: CATSRPMHTEAFF

J: TRBJ2-7
V: TRBV25-1
size: -
D: TRBD2
DNA: TGTGCCAGCATCCCGGGACTAGCGGGAGAAGCCTACGAGCAGTACTTC
CDR3: CASIPGLAGEAYEQYF

J: TRBJ2-2
V: TRBV4-1
size: -
D: -
DNA: TGCGCCAGCAGCCAAGCCCTCGGTCACAGGGAGTTGACCGGGGAGCTGTTTTTT
CDR3: CASSQALGHRELTGELFF

J: TRBJ1-5
V: TRBV4-1
size: -
D: -
DNA: TGCGCCAGCAGTCACCAGGGGAGCAGGGTTGAGCCCCAGCATTTT
CDR3: CASSHQGSRVEPQHF

J: TRBJ1-2
V: TRBV19
size: -
D: TRBD1
DNA: TGTGCCAGCAGGACAGGGGTCGGCTACACCTTC
CDR3: CASRTGVGYTF

J: TRBJ2-1
V: TRBV9
size: -
D: TRBD1
DNA: TGTGCCAGCAGCGGGGGACAGGGGAGGTATGAGCAGTTCTTC
CDR3: CASSGGQGRYEQFF

J: TRBJ2-1
V: TRBV10-3
size: -
D: -
DNA: TGTGCCATCAGTGTTTCAGGGGACAATGAGCAGTTCTTC
CDR3: CAISVSGDNEQFF

J: TRBJ2-2
V: TRBV19
size: -
D: -
DNA: TGTGCCAGTAGTCTCCAGGGGAACACCGGGGAGCTGTTTTTT
CDR3: CASSLQGNTGELFF

J: TRBJ1-1
V: TRBV5-1
size: few
D: TRBD1
DNA: TGCGCCAGCATCTCCGGGACAGGGATGGGTACTGAAGCTTTCTTT
CDR3: CASISGTGMGTEAFF

J: TRBJ2-5
V: TRBV6-5
size: -
D: TRBD2
DNA: TGTGCCAGCAACGAACTGGCGGGAGGGCCGGAGACCCAGTACTTC
CDR3: CASNELAGGPETQYF

J: TRBJ2-1
V: TRBV10-3
size: -
D: -
DNA: TGTGCCATCAGAGGGAAGCGGGATGAGCAGTTCTTC
CDR3: CAIRGKRDEQFF

J: TRBJ1-2
V: TRBV5-1
size: -
D: TRBD1
DNA: TGCGCCAGCAGCATAGGGGACAGTCAGGGCTACACCTTC
CDR3: CASSIGDSQGYTF

J: TRBJ2-7
V: TRBV29-1
size: -
D: -
DNA: TGCAGCGTTGGTCCCAGTTCGAACTACGAGCAGTACTTC
CDR3: CSVGPSSNYEQYF

J: TRBJ2-2
V: TRBV5-4
size: -
D: -
DNA: TGTGCCAGCAGCTTGACTGGCCGTGGAAGGGGCGCCTACGGGGAGCTGTTTTTT
CDR3: CASSLTGRGRGAYGELFF

J: TRBJ2-3
V: TRBV9
size: -
D: -
DNA: TGTGCCAGCAGCGTAGGGTCGATACTGGATACGCAGTATTTT
CDR3: CASSVGSILDTQYF

J: TRBJ2-7
V: TRBV29-1
size: -
D: TRBD1
DNA: TGCAGCGTTGGGGGGACAGCCTACGAGCAGTACTTC
CDR3: CSVGGTAYEQYF

J: TRBJ1-2
V: TRBV7-9
size: few
D: -
DNA: TGTGCCAGCAGCTTAGAAGTCGCGGGAGGGCGCGGCTACACCTTC
CDR3: CASSLEVAGGRGYTF

J: TRBJ2-1
V: TRBV5-4
size: -
D: TRBD2
DNA: TGTGCCAGCAGCTTTCCTAAGGGTAGCGGGAGTCTTAGCTCCTACAATGAGCAGTTCTTC
CDR3: CASSFPKGSGSLSSYNEQFF

J: TRBJ2-4
V: TRBV28
size: -
D: -
DNA: TGTGCCAGCAGTTTTCAGAGGGCGGTAAACATTCAGTACTTC
CDR3: CASSFQRAVNIQYF

J: TRBJ1-1
V: TRBV2
size: few
D: TRBD1
DNA: TGTGCCAGCGGACAGGGAGAGAACACTGAAGCTTTCTTT
CDR3: CASGQGENTEAFF

J: TRBJ2-7
V: TRBV10-2
size: few
D: -
DNA: TGCGCCAGCCTCGGCCCCGGCAGGGGACACTCCTACGAGCAGTACTTC
CDR3: CASLGPGRGHSYEQYF